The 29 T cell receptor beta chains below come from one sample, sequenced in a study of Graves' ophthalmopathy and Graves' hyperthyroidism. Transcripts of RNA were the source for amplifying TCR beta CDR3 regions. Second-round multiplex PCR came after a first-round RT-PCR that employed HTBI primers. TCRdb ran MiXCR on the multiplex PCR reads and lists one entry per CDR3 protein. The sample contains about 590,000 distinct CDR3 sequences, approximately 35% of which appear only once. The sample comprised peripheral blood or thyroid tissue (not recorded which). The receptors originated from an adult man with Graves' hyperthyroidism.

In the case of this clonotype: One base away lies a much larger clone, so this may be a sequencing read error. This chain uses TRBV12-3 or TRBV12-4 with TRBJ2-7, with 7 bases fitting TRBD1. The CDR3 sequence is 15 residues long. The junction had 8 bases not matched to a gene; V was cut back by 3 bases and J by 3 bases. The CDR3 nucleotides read TGTGCCAGCAGTTTGGGGGACAGAGACTGCTACGAGCAGTACTTC. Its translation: CASSLGDRDCYEQYF.

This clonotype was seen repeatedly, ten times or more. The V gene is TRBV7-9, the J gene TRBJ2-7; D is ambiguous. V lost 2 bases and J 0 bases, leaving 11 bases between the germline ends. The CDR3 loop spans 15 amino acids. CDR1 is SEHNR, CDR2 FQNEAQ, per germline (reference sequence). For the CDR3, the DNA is TGTGCCAGCAGCTTATACCCCGGACCCTCCTACGAGCAGTACTTC. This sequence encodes CASSLYPGPSYEQYF.

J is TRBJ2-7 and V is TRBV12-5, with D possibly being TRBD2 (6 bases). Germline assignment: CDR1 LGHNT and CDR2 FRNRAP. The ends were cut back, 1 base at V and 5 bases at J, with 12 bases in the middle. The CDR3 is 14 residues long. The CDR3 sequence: CASGLGLGSDEQYF. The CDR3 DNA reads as TGTGCTAGTGGTTTGGGACTAGGTTCGGACGAGCAGTACTTC.

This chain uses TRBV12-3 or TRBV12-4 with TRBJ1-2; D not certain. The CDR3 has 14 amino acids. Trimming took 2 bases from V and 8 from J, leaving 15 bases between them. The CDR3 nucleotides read TGTGCCAGCAGTTTACAGGCGCAGAATCGGGGCTACACCTTC. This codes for CASSLQAQNRGYTF.

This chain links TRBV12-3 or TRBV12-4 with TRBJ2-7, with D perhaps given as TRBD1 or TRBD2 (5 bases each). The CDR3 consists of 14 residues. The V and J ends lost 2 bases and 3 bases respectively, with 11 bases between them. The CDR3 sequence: CASSLRERGYEQYF. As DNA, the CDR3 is TGTGCCAGCAGTTTAAGGGAGAGGGGCTACGAGCAGTACTTC.

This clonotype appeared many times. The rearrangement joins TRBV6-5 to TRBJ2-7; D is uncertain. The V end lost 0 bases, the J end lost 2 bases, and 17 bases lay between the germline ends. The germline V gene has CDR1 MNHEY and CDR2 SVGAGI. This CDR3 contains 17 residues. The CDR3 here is CASSYSSVETFPYEQYF. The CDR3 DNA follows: TGTGCCAGCAGTTACTCGTCTGTCGAGACGTTCCCCTACGAGCAGTACTTC.

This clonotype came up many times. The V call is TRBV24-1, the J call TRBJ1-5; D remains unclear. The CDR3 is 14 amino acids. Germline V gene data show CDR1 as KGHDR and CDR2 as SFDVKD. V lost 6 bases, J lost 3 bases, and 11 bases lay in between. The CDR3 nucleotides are TGTGCCACCAGTCCAGGTTCTTTCAATCAGCCCCAGCATTTT. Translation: CATSPGSFNQPQHF.

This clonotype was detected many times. In DNA, the CDR3 is TGTGCCAGCAGCGAAGATGATTTGAACACTGAAGCTTTCTTT. This codes for CASSEDDLNTEAFF. The chain joins TRBV7-8 to TRBJ1-1; no clear D. V was shortened by 5 bases and J by 0 bases, with 10 bases between the two germline ends. The CDR3 consists of 14 residues. Germline CDR1 and CDR2: SGHVS and FQNEAQ.

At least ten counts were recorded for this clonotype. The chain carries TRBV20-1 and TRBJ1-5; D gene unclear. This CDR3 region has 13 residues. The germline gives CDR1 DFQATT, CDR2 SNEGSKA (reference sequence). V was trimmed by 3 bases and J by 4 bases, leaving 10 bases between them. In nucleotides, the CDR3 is TGCAGTGCTAGTCACGGCTGGAATCAGCCCCAGCATTTT. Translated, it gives CSASHGWNQPQHF.

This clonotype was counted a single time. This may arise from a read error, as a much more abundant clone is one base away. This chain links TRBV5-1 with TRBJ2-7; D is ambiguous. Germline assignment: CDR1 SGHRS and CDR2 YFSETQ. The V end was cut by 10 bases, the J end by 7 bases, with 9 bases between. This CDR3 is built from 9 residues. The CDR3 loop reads CARLGEQYF. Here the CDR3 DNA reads TGCGCCCGCTTGGGGGAGCAGTACTTC.

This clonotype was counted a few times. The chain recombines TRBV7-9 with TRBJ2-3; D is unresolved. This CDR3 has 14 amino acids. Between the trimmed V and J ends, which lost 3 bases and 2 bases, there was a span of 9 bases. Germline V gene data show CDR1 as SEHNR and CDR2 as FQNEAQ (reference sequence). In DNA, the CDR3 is TGTGCCAGCAGCTTCGGTACGATCACAGATACGCAGTATTTT. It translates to CASSFGTITDTQYF.

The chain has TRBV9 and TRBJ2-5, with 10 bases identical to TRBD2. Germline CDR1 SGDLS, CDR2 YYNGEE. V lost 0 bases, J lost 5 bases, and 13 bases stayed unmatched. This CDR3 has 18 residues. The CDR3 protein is CASSVEPTSGRALETQYF. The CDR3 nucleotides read TGTGCCAGCAGCGTAGAACCTACCAGCGGGAGGGCCCTCGAGACCCAGTACTTC.

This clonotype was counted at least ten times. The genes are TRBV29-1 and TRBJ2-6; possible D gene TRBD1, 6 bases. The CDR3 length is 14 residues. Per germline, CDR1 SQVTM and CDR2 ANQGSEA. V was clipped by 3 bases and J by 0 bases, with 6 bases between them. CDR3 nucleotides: TGCAGCGTTGACAGGGGCTCTGGGGCCAACGTCCTGACTTTC. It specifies CSVDRGSGANVLTF.

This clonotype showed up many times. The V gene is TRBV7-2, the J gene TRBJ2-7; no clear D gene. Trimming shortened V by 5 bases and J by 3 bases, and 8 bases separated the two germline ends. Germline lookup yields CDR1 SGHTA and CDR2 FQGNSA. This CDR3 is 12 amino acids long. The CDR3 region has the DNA TGTGCCAGCAGCGAAACAAGCTACGAGCAGTACTTC. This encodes CASSETSYEQYF.

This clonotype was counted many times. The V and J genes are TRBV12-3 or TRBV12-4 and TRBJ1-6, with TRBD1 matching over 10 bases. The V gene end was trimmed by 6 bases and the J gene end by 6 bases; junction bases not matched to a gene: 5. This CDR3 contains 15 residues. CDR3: CASRETGGLNSPLHF. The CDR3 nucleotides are TGTGCCAGCAGAGAGACAGGGGGCCTTAATTCACCCCTCCACTTT.

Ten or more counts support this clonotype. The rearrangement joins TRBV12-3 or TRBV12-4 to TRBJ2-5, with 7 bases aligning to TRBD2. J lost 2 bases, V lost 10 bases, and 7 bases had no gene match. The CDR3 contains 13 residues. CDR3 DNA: TGTGCCACGAACCGGGACTATCAAGAGACCCAGTACTTC. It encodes CATNRDYQETQYF.

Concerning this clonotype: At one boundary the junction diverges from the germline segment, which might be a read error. The CDR3 protein is CASSPGLAGDREFF. The CDR3 DNA reads as TGTGCCAGCAGCCCCGGACTAGCGGGAGACAGGGAGTTCTTC. The rearrangement uses TRBV7-9 and TRBJ2-5, with 13 positions matching TRBD2. CDR3 length equals 14 residues. Looked up from germline, CDR1 is SEHNR and CDR2 is FQNEAQ (reference sequence). Using reference TRBV7-9 and TRBJ2-5 for the parts outside the CDR3, the full variable domain is DTGVSQNPRHKITKRGQNVTFRCDPISEHNRLYWYRQTLGQGPEFLTYFQNEAQLEKSRLLSDRFSAERPKGSFSTLEIQRTEQGDSAMYLCASSPGLAGDREFFGPGTRLLVL.

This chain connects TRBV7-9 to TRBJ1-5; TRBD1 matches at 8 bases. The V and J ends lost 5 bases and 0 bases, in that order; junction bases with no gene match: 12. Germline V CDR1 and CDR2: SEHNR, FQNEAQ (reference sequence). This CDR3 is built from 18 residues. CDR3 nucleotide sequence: TGTGCCAGCAGCGAAGGGACAGGTCCTAGATATAGCAATCAGCCCCAGCATTTT. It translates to CASSEGTGPRYSNQPQHF.

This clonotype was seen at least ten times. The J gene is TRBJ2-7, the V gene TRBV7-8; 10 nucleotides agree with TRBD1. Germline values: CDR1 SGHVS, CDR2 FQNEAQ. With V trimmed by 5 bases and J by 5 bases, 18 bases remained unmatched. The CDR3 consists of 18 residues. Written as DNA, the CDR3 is TGTGCCAGCAGCCCAATCCCGGACGGGACAGGGGACCAAAACGAGCAGTACTTC. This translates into CASSPIPDGTGDQNEQYF.

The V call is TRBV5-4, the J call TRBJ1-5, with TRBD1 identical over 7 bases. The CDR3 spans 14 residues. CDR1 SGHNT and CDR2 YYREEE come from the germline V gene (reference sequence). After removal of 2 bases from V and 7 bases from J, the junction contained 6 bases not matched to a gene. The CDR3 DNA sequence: TGTGCCAGCAGCTTTGGGGGGACAGTCCAGCCCCAGCATTTT. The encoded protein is CASSFGGTVQPQHF.

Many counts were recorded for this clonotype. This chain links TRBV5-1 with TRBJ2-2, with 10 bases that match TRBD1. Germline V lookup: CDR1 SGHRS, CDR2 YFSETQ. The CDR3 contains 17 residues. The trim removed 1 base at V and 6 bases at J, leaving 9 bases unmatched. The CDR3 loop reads CASSLIGQGVTSGELFF. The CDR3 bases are TGCGCCAGCAGCTTGATCGGACAGGGGGTGACGTCCGGGGAGCTGTTTTTT.

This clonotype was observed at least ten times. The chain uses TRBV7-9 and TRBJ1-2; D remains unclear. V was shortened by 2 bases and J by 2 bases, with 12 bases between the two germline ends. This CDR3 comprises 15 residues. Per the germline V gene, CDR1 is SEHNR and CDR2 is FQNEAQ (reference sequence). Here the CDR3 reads CASSLSGGENYGYTF. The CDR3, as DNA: TGTGCCAGCAGCTTATCCGGCGGAGAAAACTATGGCTACACCTTC.

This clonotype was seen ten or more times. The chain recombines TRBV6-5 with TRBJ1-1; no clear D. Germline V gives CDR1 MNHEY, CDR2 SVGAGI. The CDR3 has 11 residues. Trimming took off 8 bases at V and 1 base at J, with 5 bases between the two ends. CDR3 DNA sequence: TGTGCCAGCTTACGGAACACTGAAGCTTTCTTT. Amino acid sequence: CASLRNTEAFF.

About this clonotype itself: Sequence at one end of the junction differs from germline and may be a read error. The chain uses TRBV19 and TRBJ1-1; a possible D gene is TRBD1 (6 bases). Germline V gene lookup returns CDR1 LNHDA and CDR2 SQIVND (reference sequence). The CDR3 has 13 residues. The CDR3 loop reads CASSITGNSEAFF. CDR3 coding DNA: TGTGCCAGTAGTATCACAGGGAACTCTGAAGCTTTCTTT.

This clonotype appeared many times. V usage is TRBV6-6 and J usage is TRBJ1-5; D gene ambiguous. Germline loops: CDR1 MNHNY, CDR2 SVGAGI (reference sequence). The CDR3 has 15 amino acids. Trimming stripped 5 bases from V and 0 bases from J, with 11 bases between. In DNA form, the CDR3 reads TGTGCCAGCAGTGAAATCAGAGATAGCAATCAGCCCCAGCATTTT. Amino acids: CASSEIRDSNQPQHF.

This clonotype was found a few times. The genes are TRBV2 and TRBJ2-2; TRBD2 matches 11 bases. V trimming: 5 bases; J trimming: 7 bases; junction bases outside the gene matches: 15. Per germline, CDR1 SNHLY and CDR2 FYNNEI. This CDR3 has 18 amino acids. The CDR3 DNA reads TGTGCCAGCAGTTCGAATCCACTAGCGGGAGACCGACGCGGGGAGCTGTTTTTT. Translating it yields CASSSNPLAGDRRGELFF.

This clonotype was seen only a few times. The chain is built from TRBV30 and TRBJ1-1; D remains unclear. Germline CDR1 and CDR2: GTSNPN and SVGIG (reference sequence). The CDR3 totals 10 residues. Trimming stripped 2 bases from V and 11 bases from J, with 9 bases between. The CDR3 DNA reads TGTGCCTGGAGTTCTACTCGGGCTTTCTTT. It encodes CAWSSTRAFF.

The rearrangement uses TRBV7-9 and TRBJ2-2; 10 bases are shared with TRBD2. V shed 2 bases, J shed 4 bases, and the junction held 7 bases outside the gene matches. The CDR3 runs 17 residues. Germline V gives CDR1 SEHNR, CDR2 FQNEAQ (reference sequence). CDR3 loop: CASSLITGTSVTGELFF. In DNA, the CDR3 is TGTGCCAGCAGCTTAATAACCGGGACTAGCGTCACCGGGGAGCTGTTTTTT.

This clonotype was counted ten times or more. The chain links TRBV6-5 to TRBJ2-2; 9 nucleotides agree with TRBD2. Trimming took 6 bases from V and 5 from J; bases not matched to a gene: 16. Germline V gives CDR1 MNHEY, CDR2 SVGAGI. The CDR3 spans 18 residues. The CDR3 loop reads CASRTRAGGQFLTGELFF. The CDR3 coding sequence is TGTGCCAGCAGGACTCGAGCGGGAGGCCAATTTTTGACCGGGGAGCTGTTTTTT.